The 29 T cell receptor beta chains reported below all come from one sample, sequenced in a study of chemoradiotherapy in HPV16-positive cancers. Produced via immunoSEQ multiplex PCR; TCRdb's table is partial and in-frame only. The table has about 13,000 clones, approximately 85% seen once. The material was blood, obtained from a patient who underwent chemoradiotherapy. Every receptor here comes from a human donor with HPV-associated anogenital cancer.

The gene calls are TRBV20-1 and TRBJ2-1; D is unresolved. The CDR3 totals 9 residues. V lost 5 bases and J 10 bases, leaving 6 bases between the germline ends. The V gene's germline CDR1 is DFQATT and CDR2 SNEGSKA (reference sequence). The CDR3 DNA sequence: TGCAGTGCTCAAGAGGAGCAGTTCTTC. Encoded protein: CSAQEEQFF.

The genes are TRBV6-4 and TRBJ1-1; possible D gene TRBD1, 6 bases. Germline CDR1 is MRHNA and CDR2 is SNTAGT. Trimming pared 3 bases from V and 7 bases from J, leaving 12 bases between. This CDR3 has 13 amino acids. The CDR3 nucleotides are TGTGCCAGCAGTGAACAGGGCTATCGTGAAGCTTTCTTT. Translation gives CASSEQGYREAFF.

V is TRBV7-2 and J is TRBJ2-1; 7 bases are a match to TRBD1. The junction had 7 bases not matched to a gene; V was cut back by 6 bases and J by 5 bases. CDR3 length equals 14 residues. Germline V gene sequence: CDR1 SGHTA, CDR2 FQGNSA. CDR3 amino acids: CASRFRDRDNEQFF. The CDR3 DNA follows: TGTGCCAGCAGATTCCGGGACAGAGACAATGAGCAGTTCTTC.

This clone was counted once. The genes are TRBV19 and TRBJ2-2, with unresolved D. The CDR3 is 13 residues long. V lost 3 bases to trimming and J lost 7 bases, with 9 bases between them. The germline CDR1 and CDR2 sequences are LNHDA and SQIVND (reference sequence). CDR3 DNA: TGTGCCAGTAGTATCGCCGGCGGCGGGGAGCTGTTTTTT. Translated, it gives CASSIAGGGELFF.

The chain combines TRBV2 with TRBJ1-1, with 8 bases aligning to TRBD1. The CDR3 covers 14 residues. J lost 9 bases, V lost 5 bases, and 11 bases had no gene match. CDR1 and CDR2 from the germline V gene are SNHLY and FYNNEI. CDR3 region: CASSLGTGPRKAFF. DNA for the CDR3: TGTGCCAGCAGTCTAGGGACAGGCCCAAGGAAAGCTTTCTTT.

V gene TRBV2 combines with J gene TRBJ2-7; D not certain. The CDR3 length is 13 residues. The V and J ends lost 5 bases and 7 bases respectively, with 15 bases between them. The germline V gene has CDR1 SNHLY and CDR2 FYNNEI. This CDR3 is CASSLTEGWEQYV. In DNA, the CDR3 is TGTGCCAGCAGTCTTACCGAAGGATGGGAGCAGTACGTC.

The chain has TRBV2 and TRBJ1-5; D remains ambiguous. The CDR3 spans 12 residues. V lost 7 bases to trimming and J lost 3 bases, with 7 bases between them. Germline values: CDR1 SNHLY, CDR2 FYNNEI. CDR3 sequence reads: CASKRDNQPQHF. The CDR3 region has the DNA TGTGCCAGCAAGAGGGACAATCAGCCCCAGCATTTT.

The chain recombines TRBV11-3 with TRBJ1-1, with D unclear. The V gene's germline CDR1 is SGHNT and CDR2 YENEEA. This CDR3 has 14 amino acids. The V end lost 1 base, the J end lost 6 bases, and 12 bases lay between the germline ends. CDR3 sequence: CASSLAPVWAEAFF. For the CDR3, the DNA is TGTGCCAGCAGCTTAGCCCCCGTTTGGGCTGAAGCTTTCTTT. Supplemented by reference TRBV11-3 and TRBJ1-1, the full variable domain reads EAGVVQSPRYKIIEKKQPVAFWCNPISGHNTLYWYLQNLGQGPELLIRYENEEAVDDSQLPKDRFSAERLKGVDSTLKIQPAELGDSAVYLCASSLAPVWAEAFFGQGTRLTVV.

This chain joins TRBV7-9 and TRBJ2-3; 10 bases match TRBD1. J gave up 2 bases and V 5 bases, and 10 bases lay outside the gene matches. Germline V lookup: CDR1 SEHNR, CDR2 FQNEAQ (reference sequence). This CDR3 contains 17 residues. The CDR3 nucleotides are TGTGCCAGCAGCAAAGGGTCGGGGACAGGGGTCACAGATACGCAGTATTTT. Translated, it gives CASSKGSGTGVTDTQYF.

This rearrangement joins TRBV7-8 to TRBJ1-4; D unresolved. There are 14 residues in the CDR3. CDR1 SGHVS and CDR2 FQNEAQ come from the germline V gene. The V end was cut by 2 bases, the J end by 6 bases, with 10 bases between. The CDR3 loop reads CASSLLASDEKLFF. Written as DNA, the CDR3 is TGTGCCAGCAGCTTACTTGCATCTGATGAAAAACTGTTTTTT.

The chain carries TRBV2 and TRBJ1-1, with 10 bases identical to TRBD1. The V and J ends lost 1 base and 6 bases, in that order; junction bases with no gene match: 2. This CDR3 has 14 residues. Germline CDR1 reads SNHLY; CDR2 reads FYNNEI. The CDR3 spells CASSEVTGGSEAFF. CDR3 DNA sequence: TGTGCCAGCAGTGAAGTGACAGGGGGCTCTGAAGCTTTCTTT.

The chain recombines TRBV2 with TRBJ2-1; 8 bases match TRBD1. This CDR3 is built from 14 residues. Germline CDR1 and CDR2: SNHLY and FYNNEI. V lost 5 bases and J lost 6; bases outside the gene matches: 6. CDR3 protein: CASSSGTGFNEQFF. The CDR3 bases are TGTGCCAGCAGTTCGGGGACAGGATTCAATGAGCAGTTCTTC.

This chain links TRBV7-6 with TRBJ2-7; D might be TRBD1 (5 bases). There are 12 residues in the CDR3. Germline-derived CDR1 and CDR2 are SGHVS and FNYEAQ. Trimming shortened V by 5 bases and J by 6 bases, and 11 bases separated the two germline ends. Written as DNA, the CDR3 is TGTGCCAGCAGCCCTCAGGGTCTCGAGCAGTACTTC. This encodes CASSPQGLEQYF.

CDR3 amino acids: CASSYTGTGLKGNQHF. DNA of the CDR3: TGCGCCAGCAGCTACACCGGGACAGGGTTAAAAGGGAACCAGCATTTT. The J gene is TRBJ1-5, the V gene TRBV5-1; 9 positions agree with TRBD1. The germline CDR1 and CDR2 sequences are SGHRS and YFSETQ. This CDR3 spans 16 amino acids. The trim removed 3 bases at V and 12 bases at J, leaving 16 bases unmatched.

The rearrangement links TRBV5-6 to TRBJ2-6; TRBD1 matches 9 bases. Germline trimming cut 4 bases from V and 1 base from J; bases unmatched to any gene: 9. The CDR3 length is 18 residues. Germline V gene lookup returns CDR1 SGHDT and CDR2 YYEEEE. CDR3 nucleotides: TGTGCCAGCAGCACCGGACAGGGGTTGATTTCTGGGGCCAACGTCCTGACTTTC. This gives the protein CASSTGQGLISGANVLTF.

The chain joins TRBV7-2 to TRBJ1-3, with a possible D match to TRBD1 (6 bases). CDR3 length: 15 residues. From germline, CDR1 is SGHTA and CDR2 FQGNSA. The V gene lost 4 bases and the J gene lost 4 bases, with 14 bases spanning the gap. This CDR3 is CASSSRGPYGNTIYF. For the CDR3, the DNA is TGTGCCAGCAGCTCCCGGGGGCCGTACGGAAACACCATATATTTT. Full variable domain (rest looked up from reference TRBV7-2 and TRBJ1-3): GAGVSQSPSNKVTEKGKDVELRCDPISGHTALYWYRQSLGQGLEFLIYFQGNSAPDKSGLPSDRFSAERTGGSVSTLTIQRTQQEDSAVYLCASSSRGPYGNTIYFGEGSWLTVV.

This chain connects TRBV7-9 to TRBJ2-5; D remains unclear. Trimming took off 1 base at V and 7 bases at J, with 10 bases between the two ends. Germline CDR1 reads SEHNR; CDR2 reads FQNEAQ (reference sequence). The CDR3 has 13 amino acids. The CDR3 loop reads CASSLGSTGTQYF. CDR3 nucleotide sequence: TGTGCCAGCAGCTTAGGGTCCACCGGGACCCAGTACTTC.

The rearrangement joins TRBV11-2 to TRBJ2-3, with 7 bases aligning to TRBD1. This CDR3 is built from 15 residues. The J segment lost 7 bases and the V segment lost 1 base, leaving 8 bases of the junction unmatched. Per the germline V gene, CDR1 is SGHAT and CDR2 is FQNNGV. Written as DNA, the CDR3 is TGTGCCAGCAGCTTAGCGGGCGACAGGGCACATACGCAGTATTTT. It is translated as CASSLAGDRAHTQYF.

The chain couples TRBV7-9 to TRBJ1-1; 8 bases map to TRBD1. The V gene's germline CDR1 is SEHNR and CDR2 FQNEAQ (reference sequence). The length of the CDR3 is 15 residues. Losses at the gene ends were 3 bases for V and 1 base for J; bases not matched to a gene: 4. The CDR3 here is CASSLRTGKNTEAFF. The DNA for the CDR3 is TGTGCCAGCAGCTTGCGGACAGGGAAGAACACTGAAGCTTTCTTT.

The J gene is TRBJ2-7, the V gene TRBV15; 7 bases align to TRBD1. Trimming at V came to 1 base and at J to 4 bases, leaving 4 bases not matched to a gene. CDR3 length: 14 amino acids. Germline lookup yields CDR1 LNHNV and CDR2 YYDKDF (reference sequence). CDR3 nucleotide sequence: TGTGCCACCAGCAGAGTAGGGACAGCATACGAGCAGTACTTC. Residues: CATSRVGTAYEQYF.

The chain carries TRBV14 and TRBJ1-1, with D possibly being TRBD1 (5 bases). CDR1 SGHDN and CDR2 FVKESK come from the germline V gene. The CDR3 totals 16 residues. Trimming cost V 1 base and J 4 bases, with 16 bases left between them. The CDR3 bases are TGTGCCAGCAGCCAAGTTCGATTCCAGGGAGGCACTGAAGCTTTCTTT. Translating it yields CASSQVRFQGGTEAFF.

The chain links TRBV11-2 to TRBJ1-1, with D maybe TRBD1 (6 bases). From germline, CDR1 is SGHAT and CDR2 FQNNGV. V lost 5 bases to trimming and J lost 14 bases, with 18 bases between them. The CDR3 length is 12 residues. The chain's CDR3 is CASSPHGRGKFF. The DNA for the CDR3 is TGTGCCAGCAGCCCGCATGGCAGGGGAAAGTTCTTT.

This clone was picked up a small number of times. This sequence joins TRBV27 and TRBJ1-2; no definite D call. CDR1 and CDR2 (germline): MNHEY, SMNVEV (reference sequence). The CDR3 covers 12 residues. V gave up 5 bases and J gave up 4 bases, with 8 bases separating them. CDR3 nucleotide sequence: TGTGCCAGCAGTCCCAATGGCTATGGCTACACCTTC. It specifies CASSPNGYGYTF.

The V call is TRBV19, the J call TRBJ1-4; D ambiguous. CDR1 is LNHDA, CDR2 SQIVND, per germline (reference sequence). Trimming removed 4 bases from V and 5 bases from J, with 8 bases in between. This CDR3 is built from 13 residues. CDR3 region: CASSRQENEKLFF. CDR3 coding DNA: TGTGCCAGTAGTAGGCAGGAAAATGAAAAACTGTTTTTT.

V and J are TRBV7-2 and TRBJ2-1, with D possibly TRBD2 on 5 matching bases. The ends were cut back, 5 bases at V and 8 bases at J, with 7 bases in the middle. CDR3 length equals 11 residues. Germline V gene data show CDR1 as SGHTA and CDR2 as FQGNSA. The DNA for the CDR3 is TGTGCCAGCAGCAGGAGGTATGAGCAGTTCTTC. This gives the protein CASSRRYEQFF.

V is TRBV5-6 and J is TRBJ1-2; TRBD1 agrees at 7 bases. This CDR3 region has 14 residues. Germline V gives CDR1 SGHDT, CDR2 YYEEEE. Germline trimming cut 0 bases from V and 4 bases from J; bases unmatched to any gene: 3. CDR3 residues: CASSLDRGPYGYTF. The CDR3 DNA follows: TGTGCCAGCAGCTTGGACAGGGGCCCCTATGGCTACACCTTC.

The chain combines TRBV7-9 with TRBJ1-2; the D is unclear. V was clipped by 1 base and J by 4 bases, with 7 bases between them. CDR1 is SEHNR, CDR2 FQNEAQ, per germline (reference sequence). The CDR3 is made up of 13 amino acids. DNA for the CDR3: TGTGCCAGCAGCTTAGAGGGATTCTATGGCTACACCTTC. Amino acid sequence: CASSLEGFYGYTF.

The rearrangement joins TRBV5-1 to TRBJ2-1, with D perhaps given as TRBD1 or TRBD2 (7 bases each). V shed 0 bases and J shed 4 bases, with 14 bases lying between them. CDR1 and CDR2 from the germline V gene are SGHRS and YFSETQ. The CDR3 totals 16 residues. The CDR3 protein is CASSLAGGTAYNEQFF. The CDR3 coding sequence is TGCGCCAGCAGCTTGGCCGGGGGGACAGCTTACAATGAGCAGTTCTTC.

The chain combines TRBV28 with TRBJ1-2; D call uncertain. This CDR3 contains 15 residues. Deletions cut 6 bases from V and 1 base from J, with 15 bases between. In germline, CDR1 is MDHEN, CDR2 SYDVKM. For the CDR3, the DNA is TGTGCCAGCAGCGGCCATCGGGTAGGTAACTATGGCTACACCTTC. Its translation is CASSGHRVGNYGYTF.